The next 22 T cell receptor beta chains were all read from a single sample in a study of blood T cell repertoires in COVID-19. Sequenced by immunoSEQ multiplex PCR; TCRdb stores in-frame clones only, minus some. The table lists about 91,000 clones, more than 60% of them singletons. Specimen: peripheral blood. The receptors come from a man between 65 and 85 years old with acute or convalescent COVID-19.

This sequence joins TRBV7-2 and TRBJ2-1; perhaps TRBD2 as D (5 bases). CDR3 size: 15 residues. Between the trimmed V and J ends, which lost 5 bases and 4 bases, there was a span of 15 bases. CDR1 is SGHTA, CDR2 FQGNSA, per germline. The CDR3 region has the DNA TGTGCCAGCAGCCTGGTAGGAGGCCCTTACAATGAGCAGTTCTTC. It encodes CASSLVGGPYNEQFF.

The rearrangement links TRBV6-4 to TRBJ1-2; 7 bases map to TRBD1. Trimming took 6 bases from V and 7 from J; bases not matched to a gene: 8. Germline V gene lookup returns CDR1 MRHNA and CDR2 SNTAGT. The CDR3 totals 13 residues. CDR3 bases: TGTGCCAGCAGAGCGTACCCAGGGGGTGGCTACACCTTC. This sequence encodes CASRAYPGGGYTF.

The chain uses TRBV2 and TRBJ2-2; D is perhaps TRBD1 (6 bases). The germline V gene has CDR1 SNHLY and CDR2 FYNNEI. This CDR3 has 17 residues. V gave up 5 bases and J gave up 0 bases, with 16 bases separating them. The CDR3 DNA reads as TGTGCCAGCAGTTCGGACAGACTGAATGCGAACACCGGGGAGCTGTTTTTT. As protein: CASSSDRLNANTGELFF.

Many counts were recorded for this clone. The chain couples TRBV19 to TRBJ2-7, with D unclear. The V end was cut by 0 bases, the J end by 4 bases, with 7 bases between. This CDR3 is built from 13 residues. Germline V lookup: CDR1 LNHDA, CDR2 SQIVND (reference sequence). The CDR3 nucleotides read TGTGCCAGTAGTATAGATGCAGGATACGAGCAGTACTTC. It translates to CASSIDAGYEQYF.

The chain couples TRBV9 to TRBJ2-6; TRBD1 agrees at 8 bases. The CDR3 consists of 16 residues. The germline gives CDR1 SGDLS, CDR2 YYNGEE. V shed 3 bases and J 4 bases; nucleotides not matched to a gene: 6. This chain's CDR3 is CASSADRVPGANVLTF. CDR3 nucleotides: TGTGCCAGCAGCGCGGACAGGGTGCCGGGGGCCAACGTCCTGACTTTC.

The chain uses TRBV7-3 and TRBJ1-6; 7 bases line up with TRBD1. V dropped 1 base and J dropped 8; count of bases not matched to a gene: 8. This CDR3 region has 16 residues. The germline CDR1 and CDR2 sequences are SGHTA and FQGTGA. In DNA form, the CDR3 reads TGTGCCAGCAGCTTAAGGAGACAGGGCTGGGATTCACCCCTCCACTTT. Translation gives CASSLRRQGWDSPLHF. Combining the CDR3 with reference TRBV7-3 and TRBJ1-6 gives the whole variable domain GAGVSQTPSNKVTEKGKYVELRCDPISGHTALYWYRQSLGQGPEFLIYFQGTGAADDSGLPNDRFFAVRPEGSVSTLKIQRTERGDSAVYLCASSLRRQGWDSPLHFGNGTRLTVT.

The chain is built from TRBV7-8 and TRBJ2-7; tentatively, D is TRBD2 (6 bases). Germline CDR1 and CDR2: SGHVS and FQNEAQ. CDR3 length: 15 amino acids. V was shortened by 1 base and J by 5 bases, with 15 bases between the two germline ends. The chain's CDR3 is CASSLVMRERHEQYF. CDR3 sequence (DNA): TGTGCCAGCAGCTTAGTGATGCGGGAACGGCACGAGCAGTACTTC.

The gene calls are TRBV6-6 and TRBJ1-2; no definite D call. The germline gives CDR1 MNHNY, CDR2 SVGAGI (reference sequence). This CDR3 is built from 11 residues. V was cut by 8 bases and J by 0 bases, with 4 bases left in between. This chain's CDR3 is CASGTNYGYTF. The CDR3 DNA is TGTGCCAGCGGCACTAACTATGGCTACACCTTC.

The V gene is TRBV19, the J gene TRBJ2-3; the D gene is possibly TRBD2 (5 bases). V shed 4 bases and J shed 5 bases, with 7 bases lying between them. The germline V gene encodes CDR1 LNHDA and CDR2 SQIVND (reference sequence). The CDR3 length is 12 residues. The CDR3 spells CASSRGLDTQYF. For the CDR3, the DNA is TGTGCCAGTAGTAGAGGACTAGATACGCAGTATTTT.

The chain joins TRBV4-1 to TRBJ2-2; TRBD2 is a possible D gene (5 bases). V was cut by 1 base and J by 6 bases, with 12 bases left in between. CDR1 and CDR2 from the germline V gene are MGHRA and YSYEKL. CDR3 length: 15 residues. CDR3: CASSQGLAFAGELFF. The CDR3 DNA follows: TGCGCCAGCAGCCAAGGGCTAGCTTTCGCCGGGGAGCTGTTTTTT.

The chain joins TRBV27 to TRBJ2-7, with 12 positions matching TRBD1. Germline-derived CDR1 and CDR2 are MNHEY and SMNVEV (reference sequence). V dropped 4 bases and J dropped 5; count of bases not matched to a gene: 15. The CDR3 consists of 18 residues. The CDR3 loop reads CASSWGGTGGSVYHEQYF. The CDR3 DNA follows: TGTGCCAGCAGTTGGGGTGGGACAGGGGGCAGCGTTTACCACGAGCAGTACTTC.

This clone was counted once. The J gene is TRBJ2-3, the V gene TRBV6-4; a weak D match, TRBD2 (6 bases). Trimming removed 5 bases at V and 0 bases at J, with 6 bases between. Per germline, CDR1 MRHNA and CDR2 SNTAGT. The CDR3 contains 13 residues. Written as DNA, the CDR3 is TGTGCCAGCAGTAGCGGGAGCACAGATACGCAGTATTTT. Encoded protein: CASSSGSTDTQYF.

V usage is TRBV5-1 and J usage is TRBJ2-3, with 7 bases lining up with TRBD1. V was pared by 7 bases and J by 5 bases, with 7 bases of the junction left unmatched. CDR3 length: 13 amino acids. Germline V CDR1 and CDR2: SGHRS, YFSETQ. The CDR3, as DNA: TGCGCCAGCCTCCGGGACAGCGGAGATACGCAGTATTTT. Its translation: CASLRDSGDTQYF.

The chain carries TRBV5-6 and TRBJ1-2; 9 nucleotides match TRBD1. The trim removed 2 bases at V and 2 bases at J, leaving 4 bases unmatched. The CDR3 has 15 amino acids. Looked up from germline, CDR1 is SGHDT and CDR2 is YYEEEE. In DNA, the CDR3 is TGTGCCAGCAGCTTCACAGGGGGCTTCAACTATGGCTACACCTTC. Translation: CASSFTGGFNYGYTF.

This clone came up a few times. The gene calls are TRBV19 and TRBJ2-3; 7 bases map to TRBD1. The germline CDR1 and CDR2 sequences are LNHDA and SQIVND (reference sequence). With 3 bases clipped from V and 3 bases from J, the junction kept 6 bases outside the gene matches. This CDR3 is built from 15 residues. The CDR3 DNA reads TGTGCCAGTAGTATTAATGACAGGGTAACAGATACGCAGTATTTT. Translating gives CASSINDRVTDTQYF.

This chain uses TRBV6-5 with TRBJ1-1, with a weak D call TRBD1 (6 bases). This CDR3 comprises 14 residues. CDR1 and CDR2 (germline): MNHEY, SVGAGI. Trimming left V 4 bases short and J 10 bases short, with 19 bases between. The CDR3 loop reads CASSLPGGRDLAFF. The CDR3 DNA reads TGTGCCAGCAGTTTACCCGGGGGGCGCGATTTAGCTTTCTTT.

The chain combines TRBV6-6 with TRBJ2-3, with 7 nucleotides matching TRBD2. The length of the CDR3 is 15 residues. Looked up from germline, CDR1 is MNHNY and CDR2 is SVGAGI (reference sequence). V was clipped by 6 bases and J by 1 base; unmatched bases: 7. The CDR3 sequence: CASRNSGSRTDTQYF. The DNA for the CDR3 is TGTGCCAGCAGGAATAGCGGGTCCCGCACAGATACGCAGTATTTT.

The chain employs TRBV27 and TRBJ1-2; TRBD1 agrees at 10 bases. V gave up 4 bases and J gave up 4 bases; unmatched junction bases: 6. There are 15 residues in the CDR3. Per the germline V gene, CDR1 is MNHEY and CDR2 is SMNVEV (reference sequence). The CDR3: CASSSPDRGSYGYTF. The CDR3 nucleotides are TGTGCCAGCAGTTCCCCGGACAGGGGGTCCTATGGCTACACCTTC.

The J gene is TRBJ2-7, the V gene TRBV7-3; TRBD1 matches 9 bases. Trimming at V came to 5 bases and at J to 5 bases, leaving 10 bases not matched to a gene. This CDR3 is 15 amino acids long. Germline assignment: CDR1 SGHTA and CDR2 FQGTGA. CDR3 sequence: CASSLSRDRDHEQYF. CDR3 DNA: TGTGCCAGCAGCCTTAGCCGGGACAGGGACCACGAGCAGTACTTC. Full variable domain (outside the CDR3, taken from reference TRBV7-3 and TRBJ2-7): GAGVSQTPSNKVTEKGKYVELRCDPISGHTALYWYRQSLGQGPEFLIYFQGTGAADDSGLPNDRFFAVRPEGSVSTLKIQRTERGDSAVYLCASSLSRDRDHEQYFGPGTRLTVT.

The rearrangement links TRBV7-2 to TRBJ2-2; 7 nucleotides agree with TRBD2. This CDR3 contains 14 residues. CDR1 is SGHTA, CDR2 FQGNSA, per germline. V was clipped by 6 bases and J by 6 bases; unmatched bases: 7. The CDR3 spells CASRELAFAGELFF. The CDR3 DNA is TGTGCCAGCAGAGAACTAGCGTTCGCCGGGGAGCTGTTTTTT.

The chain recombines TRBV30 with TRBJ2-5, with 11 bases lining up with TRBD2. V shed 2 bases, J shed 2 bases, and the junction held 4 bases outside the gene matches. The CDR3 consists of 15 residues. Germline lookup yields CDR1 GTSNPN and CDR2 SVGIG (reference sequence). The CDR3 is CAWSTGTSGQETQYF. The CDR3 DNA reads TGTGCCTGGAGTACCGGGACTAGCGGACAAGAGACCCAGTACTTC.

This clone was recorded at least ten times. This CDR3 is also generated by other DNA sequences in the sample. The CDR3 loop reads CATSDPGQGTDEQYF. Here the CDR3 DNA reads TGTGCCACCAGTGACCCGGGACAGGGGACGGACGAGCAGTACTTC. The rearrangement uses TRBV24-1 and TRBJ2-7; 10 bases fit TRBD1. Unmatched junction bases numbered 7, after V lost 4 bases and J lost 5 bases. Germline V gives CDR1 KGHDR, CDR2 SFDVKD. The CDR3 contains 15 residues.